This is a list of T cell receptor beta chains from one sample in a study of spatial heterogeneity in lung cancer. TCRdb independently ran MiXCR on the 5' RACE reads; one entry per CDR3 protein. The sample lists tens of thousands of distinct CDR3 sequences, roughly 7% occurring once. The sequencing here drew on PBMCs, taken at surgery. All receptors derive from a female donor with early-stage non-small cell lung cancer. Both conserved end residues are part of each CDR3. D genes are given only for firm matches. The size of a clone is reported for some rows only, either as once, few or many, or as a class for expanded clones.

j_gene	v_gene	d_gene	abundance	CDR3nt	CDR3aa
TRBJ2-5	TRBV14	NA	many	TGTGCCAGCAGCCAAGCTCGACCTCTTGGGACCCAGTACTTC	CASSQARPLGTQYF
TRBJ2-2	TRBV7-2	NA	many	TGTGCCAGCAGCTGGGCAGCCCGGAACACCGGGGAGCTGTTTTTT	CASSWAARNTGELFF
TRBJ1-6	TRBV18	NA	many	TGTGCCAGCTCACCAGACAGAAAGAATTCACCCCTCCACTTT	CASSPDRKNSPLHF
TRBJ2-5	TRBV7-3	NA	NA	TGTGCCAGCAGCCGTACTAGGCTAGAGACCCAGTACTTC	CASSRTRLETQYF
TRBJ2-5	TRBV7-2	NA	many	TGTGCCAGCAGCTTAGCTCTTACCCAAGAGACCCAGTACTTC	CASSLALTQETQYF
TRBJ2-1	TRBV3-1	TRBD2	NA	TGTGCCAGCAGCCAATACCCCGGGACTAGCGGGGTCAATGAGCAGTTCTTC	CASSQYPGTSGVNEQFF
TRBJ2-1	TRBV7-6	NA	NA	TGTGCCAGCGGCAGGGACCAACTCTATAGCTCCTACAATGAGCAGTTCTTC	CASGRDQLYSSYNEQFF
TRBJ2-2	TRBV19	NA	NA	TGTGCCAGTAGTACCCCTTCCTTGCCCGGGAACACCGGGGAGCTGTTTTTT	CASSTPSLPGNTGELFF
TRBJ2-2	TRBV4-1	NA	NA	TGCGCCAGCCGACAGCAGGAAGGGGCGAACACCGGGGAGCTGTTTTTT	CASRQQEGANTGELFF
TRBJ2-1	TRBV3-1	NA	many	TGTGCCAGCAGCCAACGAACGCCCTACAATGAGCAGTTCTTC	CASSQRTPYNEQFF
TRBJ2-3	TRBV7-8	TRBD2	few	TGTGCCAGCAGCTCCCACCGGGGGGCAGATACGCAGTATTTT	CASSSHRGADTQYF
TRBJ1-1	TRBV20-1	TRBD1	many	TGCAGTGCTCTGAACCCGGGACAGGGGAACACTGAAGCTTTCTTT	CSALNPGQGNTEAFF
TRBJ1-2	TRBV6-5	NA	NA	TGTGCCAGCAAGTCTAGGGGATCCTATGGCTACACCTTC	CASKSRGSYGYTF
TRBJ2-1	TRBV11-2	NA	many	TGTGCCAGCAGCAAAGAGCCCGTAGCGTCGCCCTACAATGAGCAGTTCTTC	CASSKEPVASPYNEQFF
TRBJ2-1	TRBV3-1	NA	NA	TGTGCCAGCAGCCGTGGCCGGAACGGGCAGTTCTTC	CASSRGRNGQFF
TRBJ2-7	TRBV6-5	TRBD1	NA	TGTGCCATCCGGAGGGGACAGGGATCCGAGCAGTACTTC	CAIRRGQGSEQYF
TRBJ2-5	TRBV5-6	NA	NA	TGTGCCAGCAGCCCCTGGGGAACATCAATAGAGACCCAGTACTTC	CASSPWGTSIETQYF
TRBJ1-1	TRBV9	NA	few	TGTGCCGGTCCCGTCATGAACACTGAAGCTTTCTTT	CAGPVMNTEAFF
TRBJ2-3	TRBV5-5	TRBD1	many	TGTGCCAGCAGCCCTGGGACAGCTCGGACAGATACGCAGTATTTT	CASSPGTARTDTQYF
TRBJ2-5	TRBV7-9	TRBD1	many	TGTGCCAGCAGCTCAGGGGGCGTAGAGACCCAGTACTTC	CASSSGGVETQYF
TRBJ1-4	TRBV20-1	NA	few	TGCAGTGCTGTCAGGGCGGTAGAAGAAAAACTGTTTTTT	CSAVRAVEEKLFF
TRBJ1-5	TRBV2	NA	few	TGTGCCAGCAGTGAACGGATGAGCAATCAGCCCCAGCATTTT	CASSERMSNQPQHF
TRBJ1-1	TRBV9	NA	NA	TGTGCCAGCAGCGTGACCGCGAACACTGAAGCTTTCTTT	CASSVTANTEAFF
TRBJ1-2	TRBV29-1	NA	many	TGCAGCGTTGGGAATACTAGAGTCGGAGGTGGCTACACCTTC	CSVGNTRVGGGYTF
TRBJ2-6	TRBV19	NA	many	TGTGCCAGTAGTATCAGGGGTGGTGGGGCCAACGTCCTGACTTTC	CASSIRGGGANVLTF
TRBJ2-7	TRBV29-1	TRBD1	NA	TGCAGCGTTGAAGCGGATCCCGGGACAGGGAACTACGAGCAGTACTTC	CSVEADPGTGNYEQYF
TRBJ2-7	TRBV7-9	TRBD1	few	TGTGCCAGCAGCTTCGGGACAGGTTCCTACGAGCAGTACTTC	CASSFGTGSYEQYF
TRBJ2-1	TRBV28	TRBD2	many	TGTGCCAGCAGTTCCCCACCCGCCGGGACTAGCGTTGAGCAGTTCTTC	CASSSPPAGTSVEQFF
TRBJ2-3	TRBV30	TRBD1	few	TGTGCCTGCCTCCAAAGGGGACAGATCTTCGATACGCAGTATTTT	CACLQRGQIFDTQYF
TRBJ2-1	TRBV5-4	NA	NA	TGTGCCAGCAGCCAAGCACTAGTAGTGGACAATGAGCAGTTCTTC	CASSQALVVDNEQFF
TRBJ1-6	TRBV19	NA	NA	TGTGCCAGTACCTTCAGCCGAGCCCCTAATTCACCCCTCCACTTT	CASTFSRAPNSPLHF